The rows below give T cell receptor beta chains drawn from one sample of a study of T cells in Graves' hyperthyroidism and ophthalmopathy. From the multiplex PCR reads, TCRdb called clonotypes with MiXCR, one entry per CDR3 protein. Of some 400,000 distinct CDR3 sequences in the sample, over 15% were seen once. Input material: blood. These receptors were collected from a woman between 18 and 30 years old with Graves' hyperthyroidism. Both conserved end residues are part of each CDR3. A D gene is named only where the DNA matches it firmly. The size of a clone is reported for some rows only, either as once, few or many, or as a class for expanded clones.

d_call: -; clone_size: many; v_call: TRBV10-1; j_call: TRBJ1-3; cdr3_nt: TGCGCCAGGTTACGTGGGGACATTCTTAACACCATATATTTT; cdr3_aa: CARLRGDILNTIYF
d_call: TRBD1; clone_size: many; v_call: TRBV20-1; j_call: TRBJ2-5; cdr3_nt: TGCAGTGCTCAACCGGGACAGGGTGGGGAGACCCAGTACTTC; cdr3_aa: CSAQPGQGGETQYF
d_call: TRBD1; clone_size: few; v_call: TRBV2; j_call: TRBJ1-2; cdr3_nt: TGTGCCAGCAGGCCGACAGGGATGGGAGGCTACACCTTC; cdr3_aa: CASRPTGMGGYTF
d_call: -; clone_size: -; v_call: TRBV12-3/TRBV12-4; j_call: TRBJ1-1; cdr3_nt: TGTGCCAGCAGCCTAGGTAGACGGACCATGAACACTGAAGCTTTCTTT; cdr3_aa: CASSLGRRTMNTEAFF
d_call: -; clone_size: few; v_call: TRBV5-5; j_call: TRBJ2-7; cdr3_nt: TGTGCCAGCAGCTTGGGTCCGTCAGGAACGCTCTACGAGCAGTACTTC; cdr3_aa: CASSLGPSGTLYEQYF
d_call: -; clone_size: many; v_call: TRBV7-3; j_call: TRBJ1-1; cdr3_nt: TGTGCCAGCAGCTCGTCGGAGGGGACTGAAGCTTTCTTT; cdr3_aa: CASSSSEGTEAFF
d_call: TRBD2; clone_size: -; v_call: TRBV6-1; j_call: TRBJ2-7; cdr3_nt: TGTGCCAGCAGCACTAGCGGGGATACCTCCTACGAGCAGTACTTC; cdr3_aa: CASSTSGDTSYEQYF
d_call: -; clone_size: many; v_call: TRBV6-4; j_call: TRBJ1-5; cdr3_nt: TGTGCCAGCAGTCTCCGGGACCCCCTAGTGAGCAATCAGCCCCAGCATTTT; cdr3_aa: CASSLRDPLVSNQPQHF
d_call: TRBD2; clone_size: few; v_call: TRBV25-1; j_call: TRBJ2-5; cdr3_nt: TGTGCCAGCAACCTAGCGGGCAAAGAGACCCAGTACTTC; cdr3_aa: CASNLAGKETQYF
d_call: -; clone_size: many; v_call: TRBV6-5; j_call: TRBJ1-1; cdr3_nt: TGTGCCAGCAGTTACTCGCGGCCTAGGACTGAAGCTTTCTTT; cdr3_aa: CASSYSRPRTEAFF
d_call: TRBD1; clone_size: many; v_call: TRBV4-1; j_call: TRBJ1-5; cdr3_nt: TGCGCCAGCAGCGACGGTTCCACAGGGGGGCAACAGCCCCAGCATTTT; cdr3_aa: CASSDGSTGGQQPQHF
d_call: -; clone_size: many; v_call: TRBV20-1; j_call: TRBJ2-5; cdr3_nt: TGCAGTGCTAGAGATCTGGGAGCAGAGGAGACCCAGTACTTC; cdr3_aa: CSARDLGAEETQYF
d_call: -; clone_size: -; v_call: TRBV12-3/TRBV12-4; j_call: TRBJ2-7; cdr3_nt: TGTGCCAGCAGTCACGGACGTCAGCTCGCCTACGAGCAGTACTTC; cdr3_aa: CASSHGRQLAYEQYF
d_call: -; clone_size: many; v_call: TRBV5-6; j_call: TRBJ2-7; cdr3_nt: TGTGCCAGCAGCTTGGAGATCGGGGGCTTGCAGTACTTC; cdr3_aa: CASSLEIGGLQYF
d_call: TRBD2; clone_size: -; v_call: TRBV11-2; j_call: TRBJ2-7; cdr3_nt: TGTGCCAGCAGCCCCTCGGGGGGGGCTCGAGGGGAGCAGTACTTC; cdr3_aa: CASSPSGGARGEQYF
d_call: -; clone_size: many; v_call: TRBV30; j_call: TRBJ2-7; cdr3_nt: TGTGCCTGGAGCGCTGGGGCAGCCAGCTCCTACGAGCAGTACTTC; cdr3_aa: CAWSAGAASSYEQYF
d_call: TRBD1; clone_size: many; v_call: TRBV24-1; j_call: TRBJ2-5; cdr3_nt: TGTGCCACCAGTGGCAGGGACAGTCAAGAGACCCAGTACTTC; cdr3_aa: CATSGRDSQETQYF
d_call: TRBD2; clone_size: many; v_call: TRBV6-4; j_call: TRBJ2-7; cdr3_nt: TGTGCCAGCGGTAGTGCATTGGCGGGGGTCCCGGAACTACAGCAGTACTTC; cdr3_aa: CASGSALAGVPELQQYF
d_call: -; clone_size: many; v_call: TRBV7-8; j_call: TRBJ2-7; cdr3_nt: TGTGCCAGTGGGGTGGAGGGAGCAAACGAGCAGTACTTC; cdr3_aa: CASGVEGANEQYF
d_call: -; clone_size: many; v_call: TRBV9; j_call: TRBJ2-7; cdr3_nt: TGTGCCAGCAGCGCCTCTAGGGCGGGCGAGCAGTACTTC; cdr3_aa: CASSASRAGEQYF
d_call: TRBD1; clone_size: -; v_call: TRBV24-1; j_call: TRBJ2-2; cdr3_nt: TGTGCCACCAGTGATTTTACAGGGGATGGTACCGGGGAGCTGTTTTTT; cdr3_aa: CATSDFTGDGTGELFF
d_call: -; clone_size: many; v_call: TRBV6-5; j_call: TRBJ2-7; cdr3_nt: TGTGCCAGCCGGTTCTCGGGCCACGACGAGCAGTACTTC; cdr3_aa: CASRFSGHDEQYF
d_call: TRBD1; clone_size: many; v_call: TRBV7-2; j_call: TRBJ1-2; cdr3_nt: TGTGCCAGCAGCGCATACAGGGGGCACGTTGGCTACACCTTC; cdr3_aa: CASSAYRGHVGYTF
d_call: -; clone_size: few; v_call: TRBV19; j_call: TRBJ1-5; cdr3_nt: TGTGCCAGTAGTATAGTGTCCGGGCCTACCGGCAATCAGCCCCGGCATTTT; cdr3_aa: CASSIVSGPTGNQPRHF
d_call: -; clone_size: many; v_call: TRBV25-1; j_call: TRBJ1-1; cdr3_nt: TGTGCCAGCAGTCGGGGGCGCGAGACTGAAGCTTTCTTT; cdr3_aa: CASSRGRETEAFF
d_call: -; clone_size: many; v_call: TRBV20-1; j_call: TRBJ2-3; cdr3_nt: TGCAGTGCTAGACCCTTCACAGATACGCAGTATTTT; cdr3_aa: CSARPFTDTQYF
d_call: TRBD1; clone_size: -; v_call: TRBV6-1; j_call: TRBJ1-2; cdr3_nt: TGTGCCAGCCCCGGGTGGGGACAGGGGATTGATGGCTACACCTTC; cdr3_aa: CASPGWGQGIDGYTF
d_call: -; clone_size: many; v_call: TRBV20-1; j_call: TRBJ1-1; cdr3_nt: TGCAGTGCTAAAGTCGGGAACACTGAAGCTTTCTTT; cdr3_aa: CSAKVGNTEAFF
d_call: -; clone_size: many; v_call: TRBV7-9; j_call: TRBJ1-1; cdr3_nt: TGTGCCAGCAGCGGGGGATTTCCGAACACTGAAGCTTTCTTT; cdr3_aa: CASSGGFPNTEAFF
d_call: -; clone_size: many; v_call: TRBV6-1; j_call: TRBJ2-7; cdr3_nt: TGTGCCAGCAGTACCTACGGGACCTTCTCCTACGAGCAGTACTTC; cdr3_aa: CASSTYGTFSYEQYF
d_call: TRBD1; clone_size: many; v_call: TRBV11-2; j_call: TRBJ2-5; cdr3_nt: TGTGCCAGCAGCTTAGCGGGACAGACAAAAGAGACCCAGTACTTC; cdr3_aa: CASSLAGQTKETQYF
d_call: -; clone_size: many; v_call: TRBV6-5; j_call: TRBJ1-2; cdr3_nt: TGTGCCACCGTTGATGGGAGGGGGAACTATGGCTACACCTTC; cdr3_aa: CATVDGRGNYGYTF
d_call: -; clone_size: many; v_call: TRBV6-5; j_call: TRBJ2-7; cdr3_nt: TGTGCCAGCAGTCGTGACAGGTTCTACGAGCAGTACTTC; cdr3_aa: CASSRDRFYEQYF
d_call: -; clone_size: many; v_call: TRBV10-3; j_call: TRBJ1-2; cdr3_nt: TGTGCCATCGGATGGACTGGCTATGGCTACACCTTC; cdr3_aa: CAIGWTGYGYTF
d_call: -; clone_size: many; v_call: TRBV12-3/TRBV12-4; j_call: TRBJ1-5; cdr3_nt: TGTGCCAGCAGTCGGGACTGGGGGGGTAGCAATCAGCCCCAGCATTTT; cdr3_aa: CASSRDWGGSNQPQHF
d_call: -; clone_size: many; v_call: TRBV2; j_call: TRBJ2-5; cdr3_nt: TGTGCCAGCAGTGAAGAACGCAGATTTAGGGTGACCCAGTACTTC; cdr3_aa: CASSEERRFRVTQYF
d_call: -; clone_size: many; v_call: TRBV11-2; j_call: TRBJ1-1; cdr3_nt: TGTGCCAGCAGCTTAGGGGGTATTGGGAACACTGAAGCTTTCTTT; cdr3_aa: CASSLGGIGNTEAFF